The sequence of this T cell receptor beta chain was determined in a study of T cells in Graves' hyperthyroidism and ophthalmopathy. Diagnoses rested on clinical symptoms, serum thyroxine and TRAb, thyroid ultrasound and orbital computed tomography. V lost 8 bases, J lost 4 bases, and 8 bases lay in between. The CDR3 contains 11 residues. Germline V gene sequence: CDR1 MNHNS, CDR2 SASEGT. This clonotype was seen a few times. What was amplified from RNA transcripts were TCR beta CDR3 regions. HTBI primers drove first-round RT-PCR of the TCR CDR3. MiXCR, applied by TCRdb to the multiplex PCR reads, yields one record per CDR3 protein. The repertoire holds roughly 160,000 distinct CDR3 sequences, 9.4% seen once, with more than 20% in the top ten.

The chain couples TRBV6-1 to TRBJ1-2; D ambiguous. The clonotype was recovered from a woman younger than 30 with Graves' hyperthyroidism that later progressed to Graves' ophthalmopathy. Sequencing used blood. DNA of the CDR3: TGTGCCAGCTCCGGACTCTATGGCTACACCTTC. Protein sequence: CASSGLYGYTF.